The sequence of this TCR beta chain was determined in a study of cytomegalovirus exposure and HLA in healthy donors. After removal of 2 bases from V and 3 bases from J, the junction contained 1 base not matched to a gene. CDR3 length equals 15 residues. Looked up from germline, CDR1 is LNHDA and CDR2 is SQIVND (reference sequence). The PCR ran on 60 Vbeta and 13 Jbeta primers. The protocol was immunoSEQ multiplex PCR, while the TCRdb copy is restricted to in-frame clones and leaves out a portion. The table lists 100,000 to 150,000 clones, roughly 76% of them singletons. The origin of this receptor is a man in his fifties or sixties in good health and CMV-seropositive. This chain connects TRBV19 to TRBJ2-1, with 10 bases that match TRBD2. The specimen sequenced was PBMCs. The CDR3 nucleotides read TGTGCCAGTAGTATACTAGCGGGAGACTACAATGAGCAGTTCTTC. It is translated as CASSILAGDYNEQFF.